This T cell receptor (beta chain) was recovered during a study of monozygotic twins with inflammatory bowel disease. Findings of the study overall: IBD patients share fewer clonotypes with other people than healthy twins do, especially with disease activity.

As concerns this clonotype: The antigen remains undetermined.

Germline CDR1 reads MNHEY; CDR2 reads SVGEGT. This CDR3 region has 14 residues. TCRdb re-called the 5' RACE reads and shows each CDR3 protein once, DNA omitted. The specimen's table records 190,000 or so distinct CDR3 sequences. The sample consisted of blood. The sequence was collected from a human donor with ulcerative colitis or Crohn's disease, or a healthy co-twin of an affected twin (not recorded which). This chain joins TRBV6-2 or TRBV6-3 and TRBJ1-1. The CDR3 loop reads CASSSSGRRTEAFF.